The present T cell receptor beta chain was sequenced within a study of shared clonotypes between healthy human individuals. The method was immunoSEQ multiplex PCR; TCRdb's version includes in-frame clones alone and lacks a portion of them. The table has more than 2 million clones, around 95% seen once. The V gene lost 5 bases and the J gene lost 6 bases, with 16 bases spanning the gap. The CDR3 contains 14 residues. The germline CDR1 and CDR2 sequences are SEHNR and FQNEAQ (reference sequence). The naive CD8 population came from CD45RO-negative cells selected for CCR7, without terminally differentiated effector memory CD45RA+ cells.

V and J are TRBV7-9 and TRBJ1-2; maybe TRBD1 (5 bases). Sequenced sample: naive CD8+ T cells from PBMCs. The sequence derives from a man between 18 and 29 years old in good health. Some clones in this sample may be carry-over from other donors' samples. The CDR3 DNA follows: TGTGCCAGCAGCCTCAGTGGGGGAGGGGATGGCTACACCTTC. This gives the protein CASSLSGGGDGYTF.